This TCR beta chain is from a study of neoadjuvant nivolumab and ipilimumab in lung cancer. General study findings and limits: Resected tumors had greater TCR richness and clonality than uninvolved lung. Pathologic regression was not significantly tied to TCR clonality. From pretherapy to surgery, tumor richness and clonality rose with dual therapy.

Only in-frame clones appear in the TCRdb table, and some are missing; sequencing was by immunoSEQ multiplex PCR. The sample holds about 26,000 clones, approximately 85% seen once. Comments on this clone: Its antigen is unidentified.

Germline V gene lookup returns CDR1 KGHSH and CDR2 LQKENI. The CDR3 extends over 15 amino acids. The ends lost 0 bases at V and 6 bases at J; junction bases unmatched: 4. This material consisted of tumor tissue, taken after neoadjuvant nivolumab, alone or with ipilimumab, at or shortly before surgery. This receptor was taken from an adult with non-small cell lung cancer. This chain uses TRBV18 with TRBJ2-5, with TRBD1 matching 10 bases. The CDR3: CASSPPTGGLKTQYF. As DNA, the CDR3 is TGTGCCAGCTCACCACCGACAGGGGGCTTAAAGACCCAGTACTTC.